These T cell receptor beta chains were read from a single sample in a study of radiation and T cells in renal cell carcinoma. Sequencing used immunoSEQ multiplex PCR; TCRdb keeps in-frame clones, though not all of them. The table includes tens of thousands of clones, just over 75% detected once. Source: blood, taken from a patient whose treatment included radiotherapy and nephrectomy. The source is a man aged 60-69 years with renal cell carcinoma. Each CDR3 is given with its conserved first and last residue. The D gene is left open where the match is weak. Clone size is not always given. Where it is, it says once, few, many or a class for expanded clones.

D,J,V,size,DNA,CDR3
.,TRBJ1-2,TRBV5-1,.,TGCGCCAGCAGGATCGATTTGGATTATGGCTACACCTTC,CASRIDLDYGYTF
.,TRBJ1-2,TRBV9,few,TGTGCCAGCAGCGTAGCCCCATCCCTAGGAGCAAATGGCTACACCTTC,CASSVAPSLGANGYTF
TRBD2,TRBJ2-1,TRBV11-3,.,TGTGCCAGCAGCTTTGGCGGGAGCTCAAGAAATGAGCAGTTCTTC,CASSFGGSSRNEQFF
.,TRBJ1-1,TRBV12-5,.,TGTGCTAGTGGTTACGTTGGGACGGGGGAAGGGTGGACTGAAGCTTTCTTT,CASGYVGTGEGWTEAFF
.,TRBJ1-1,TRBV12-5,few,TGTGCTAGTGGCCGAGCTCTCTCTGAAGCTTTCTTT,CASGRALSEAFF
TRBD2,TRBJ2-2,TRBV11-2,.,TGTGCCAGCAGCATTGGACTAGCGGGAGCCGGGGAGCTGTTTTTT,CASSIGLAGAGELFF
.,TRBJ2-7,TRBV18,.,TGTGCCAGCTCACCAGGGAACCTCTACGAGCAGTACTTC,CASSPGNLYEQYF
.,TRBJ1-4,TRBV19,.,TGTGCCAGTAGTCCCCGACAGTTTGCAACTAATGAAAAACTGTTTTTT,CASSPRQFATNEKLFF
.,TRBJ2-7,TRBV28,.,TGTGCCAGCAGCCCCGCCTACGAGCAGTACTTC,CASSPAYEQYF
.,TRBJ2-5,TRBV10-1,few,TGCGCCAGCAGTCCTAGTGGGCCCCCCGAGACCCAGTACTTC,CASSPSGPPETQYF
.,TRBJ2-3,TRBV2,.,TGTGCCCTCAACGCCGGGGTAGATACGCAGTATTTT,CALNAGVDTQYF
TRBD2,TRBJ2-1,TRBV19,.,TGTGCCAGTAGTATATTGACTAGCGGGAGCAATGAGCAGTTCTTC,CASSILTSGSNEQFF
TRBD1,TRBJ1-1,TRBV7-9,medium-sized,TGTGCCAGCAGCCCGACAGGGAGGGACACTGAAGCTTTCTTT,CASSPTGRDTEAFF
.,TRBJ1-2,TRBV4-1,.,TGCGCCAGCAGCCTTACAATCAGGGACCCTCGGAAAGGCTATGGCTACACCTTC,CASSLTIRDPRKGYGYTF
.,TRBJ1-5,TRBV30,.,TGTGCCTGGAGTGTCCGGGACGGCTGGGATCAGCCCCAGCATTTT,CAWSVRDGWDQPQHF
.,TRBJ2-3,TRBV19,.,TGTGCCAGTAGTATAGGTCGAGGGGTCCCCACAGATACGCAGTATTTT,CASSIGRGVPTDTQYF
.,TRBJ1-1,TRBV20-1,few,TGCAGTGCTAGGAGGGAGGAAGCTTTCTTT,CSARREEAFF
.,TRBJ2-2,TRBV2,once,TGTGCCAGCACTAGACAGGTCAACGGGGAGCTGTTTTTT,CASTRQVNGELFF
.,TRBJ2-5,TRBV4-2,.,TGTGCCAGCAGCCAAGATCCAGCAGGGCAAGAGACCCAGTACTTC,CASSQDPAGQETQYF
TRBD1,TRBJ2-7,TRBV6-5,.,TGTGCCAGCAGCCGGGACAGGGTGGGCTACGAGCAGTACTTC,CASSRDRVGYEQYF
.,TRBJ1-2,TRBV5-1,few,TGCGCCAGCAGCTTGGGGCGGTACATCAATGGCTACACCTTC,CASSLGRYINGYTF
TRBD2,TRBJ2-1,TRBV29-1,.,TGCAGCGTTGAAGATAGGGCTAGCGGGAGAGGGTCCTACAATGAGCAGTTCTTC,CSVEDRASGRGSYNEQFF
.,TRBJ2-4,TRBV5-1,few,TGCGCCAGCAGCTTGTGGCAGGGGGCCAAAAACATTCAGTACTTC,CASSLWQGAKNIQYF
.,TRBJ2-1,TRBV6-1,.,TGTGCCAGCAGTGATGGTGAGGGCGGAGGGGGGCTGTCCTACAATGAGCAGTTCTTC,CASSDGEGGGGLSYNEQFF
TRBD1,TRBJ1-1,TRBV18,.,TGTGCCAGCTCAATCGACAGGGTGAACACTGAAGCTTTCTTT,CASSIDRVNTEAFF
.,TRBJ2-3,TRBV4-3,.,TGCGCCAGCAGCCGGGCAGAGGGAGGCGGTAGCACAGATACGCAGTATTTT,CASSRAEGGGSTDTQYF
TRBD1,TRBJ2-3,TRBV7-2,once,TGTGCCAGCAGCTCCCAGACAGGGATAAATACGCAGTATTTT,CASSSQTGINTQYF
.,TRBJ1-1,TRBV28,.,TGTGCCAGCAGAGCAGACCGCCTCGGTAACTCTAACACTGAAGCTTTCTTT,CASRADRLGNSNTEAFF
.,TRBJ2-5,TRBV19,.,TGTGCCAGTAGTATAGGGGCAGAAAGGGAGACCCAGTACTTC,CASSIGAERETQYF
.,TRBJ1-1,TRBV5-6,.,TGTGCCAGCAGGCATATTTTTTCAGGAGACACTGAAGCTTTCTTT,CASRHIFSGDTEAFF
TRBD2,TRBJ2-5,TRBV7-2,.,TGTGCCAGCAGCCGTTCTAGCGGGGGGTACCAAGAGACCCAGTACTTC,CASSRSSGGYQETQYF
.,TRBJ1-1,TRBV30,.,TGTGCCTGGAGTAGGGAGACAAGAAACACTGAAGCTTTCTTT,CAWSRETRNTEAFF
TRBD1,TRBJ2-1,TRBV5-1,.,TGCGCCAGCAGCTCAAACGAGGGGACAGCCGCTTCGGGTGAGCAGTTCTTC,CASSSNEGTAASGEQFF
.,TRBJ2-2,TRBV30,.,TGTGCCTGGAGTTCCCTTGGAGTCACCGGGGAGCTGTTTTTT,CAWSSLGVTGELFF
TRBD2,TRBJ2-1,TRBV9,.,TGTGCCAGCAGCGTAGAGAATTTCGCGGGAGCTGAGCAGTTCTTC,CASSVENFAGAEQFF
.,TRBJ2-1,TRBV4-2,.,TGTGCCAGCAGCCAAGGGCCTAGCGTCGGCGACTCCTACAATGAGCAGTTCTTC,CASSQGPSVGDSYNEQFF
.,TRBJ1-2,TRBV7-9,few,TGTGCCAGCTCCCGGGGCGCGGGTGGCTACACCTTC,CASSRGAGGYTF
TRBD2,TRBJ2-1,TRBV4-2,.,TGTGCCAGCAGCCAAACCGGGACTAGCGAATACAATGAGCAGTTCTTC,CASSQTGTSEYNEQFF
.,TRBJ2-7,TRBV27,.,TGTGCCAGCGGCCGCCCCTACGAGCAGTACTTC,CASGRPYEQYF
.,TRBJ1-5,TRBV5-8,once,TGTGCCAGCAGCTTGGGATTCCCCCAGCATTTT,CASSLGFPQHF
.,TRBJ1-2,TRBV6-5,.,TGTGCCAGCAGTCCCCGGCAGGGAGGGTCCTATGGCTACACCTTC,CASSPRQGGSYGYTF
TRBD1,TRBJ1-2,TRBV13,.,TGTGCCAGCAGCTCCGCGGGACAGAACTATGGCTACACCTTC,CASSSAGQNYGYTF
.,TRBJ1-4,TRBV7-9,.,TGTGCCAGCAGCTTAGGGAGAGTAGGGGGTGAAAAACTGTTTTTT,CASSLGRVGGEKLFF
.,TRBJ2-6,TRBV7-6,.,TGTGCCAGCAGCCCGACTCCGGGACGGACCTCTGGGGCCAACGTCCTGACTTTC,CASSPTPGRTSGANVLTF
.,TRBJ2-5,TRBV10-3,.,TGTGCCATCAGTGAGTCGATGGGGGAGACCCAGTACTTC,CAISESMGETQYF
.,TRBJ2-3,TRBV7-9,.,TGTGCCAGCAGCTTAGCGCCCTATACTAGCACAGATACGCAGTATTTT,CASSLAPYTSTDTQYF
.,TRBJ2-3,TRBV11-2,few,TGTGCCAGCAGCTCACCCCGGTTTAGCACAGATACGCAGTATTTT,CASSSPRFSTDTQYF
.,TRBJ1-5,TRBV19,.,TGTGCCAGTAGTACCCAGATTAGCAATCAGCCCCAGCATTTT,CASSTQISNQPQHF
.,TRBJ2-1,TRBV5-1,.,TGCGCCAGCAGCTTGGGCACCGGGGGTCGGCAGTTCTTC,CASSLGTGGRQFF